These 16 T cell receptor beta chains were sequenced from one sample in a study of shared clonotypes between healthy human individuals. It was CD45RO-negative cells, positively selected for CCR7, that made up naive CD8 cells, with terminally differentiated effector memory CD45RA+ cells excluded. Data came from immunoSEQ multiplex PCR; TCRdb stores just in-frame clones and leaves some out. Among 2 million to 2.5 million clones listed, about 95% were seen once. The sample was naive CD8+ T cells sorted from blood. The receptors derive from a man aged 18 to 30 in good health.

V gene TRBV2 combines with J gene TRBJ2-7; 11 nucleotides align to TRBD1. Trimming cost V 8 bases and J 3 bases; bases outside gene matches: 9. Germline V lookup: CDR1 SNHLY, CDR2 FYNNEI. The CDR3 loop spans 15 amino acids. CDR3 in amino acids: CASWPGQGGVYEQYF. The CDR3 DNA follows: TGTGCCAGCTGGCCGGGACAGGGGGGCGTCTACGAGCAGTACTTC.

The chain uses TRBV28 and TRBJ2-3; D is uncertain. Trimming pared 6 bases from V and 2 bases from J, leaving 18 bases between. Germline CDR1 and CDR2: MDHEN and SYDVKM. There are 16 residues in the CDR3. Written as DNA, the CDR3 is TGTGCCAGCAGGAAACAAGAGGAGACGTACACAGATACGCAGTATTTT. It specifies CASRKQEETYTDTQYF.

The V gene is TRBV4-3, the J gene TRBJ2-1; possible D gene TRBD2, 6 bases. The CDR3 is 15 amino acids. Trimming took 3 bases from V and 4 from J, leaving 13 bases between them. In germline, CDR1 is LGHNA, CDR2 YSLEER. The CDR3 spells CASSQVAAAYNEQFF. The CDR3 DNA reads TGCGCCAGCAGCCAGGTAGCGGCTGCTTACAATGAGCAGTTCTTC.

The chain links TRBV4-1 to TRBJ2-5; maybe TRBD2 (8 bases). V lost 3 bases, J lost 2 bases, and 13 bases lay in between. Germline loops: CDR1 MGHRA, CDR2 YSYEKL. The CDR3 extends over 15 amino acids. The CDR3 DNA sequence: TGCGCCAGCAGCCACGCGGGGGGACAGCAAGAGACCCAGTACTTC. Residues: CASSHAGGQQETQYF.

The chain uses TRBV19 and TRBJ2-2; 7 positions agree with TRBD1. This CDR3 has 16 amino acids. CDR1 is LNHDA, CDR2 SQIVND, per germline (reference sequence). After removal of 6 bases from V and 6 bases from J, the junction contained 13 bases not matched to a gene. The CDR3 is CASSLTGLGYAGELFF. CDR3 in DNA: TGTGCCAGTAGCCTGACAGGGCTAGGTTATGCCGGGGAGCTGTTTTTT.

CDR3 nucleotide sequence: TGCAGCGTGGAGAGTGACACAGTCTACACCTTC. Its translation is CSVESDTVYTF. This chain connects TRBV29-1 to TRBJ1-2; no firm D call. V lost 6 bases to trimming and J lost 10 bases, with 15 bases between them. Germline assignment: CDR1 SQVTM and CDR2 ANQGSEA. The CDR3 length is 11 residues.

The V and J genes are TRBV4-1 and TRBJ1-1, with unresolved D. This CDR3 spans 17 amino acids. The V end was cut by 4 bases, the J end by 2 bases, with 20 bases between. The germline CDR1 and CDR2 sequences are MGHRA and YSYEKL. Here the CDR3 DNA reads TGCGCCAGCAGCCCCGCTGAGGGTTTACACCCTAACACTGAAGCTTTCTTT. Amino acids: CASSPAEGLHPNTEAFF.

V and J are TRBV7-2 and TRBJ2-1; no clear D gene. The V gene's germline CDR1 is SGHTA and CDR2 FQGNSA. Trimming removed 3 bases at V and 8 bases at J, with 17 bases between. This CDR3 is built from 15 residues. This CDR3 reads CASSFRGSSGDEQFF. Here the CDR3 DNA reads TGTGCCAGCAGCTTTAGAGGTTCGTCGGGCGATGAGCAGTTCTTC.

As to this clone: This CDR3 is also generated by other DNA sequences in the sample. The V and J genes are TRBV7-8 and TRBJ2-7; the D gene is possibly TRBD2 (6 bases). This CDR3 contains 14 residues. V was cut by 5 bases and J by 1 base, with 12 bases left in between. Germline-derived CDR1 and CDR2 are SGHVS and FQNEAQ. The CDR3 DNA is TGTGCCAGCAGCCCCCTGGCGGGGTCCTACGAGCAGTACTTC. Translated, it gives CASSPLAGSYEQYF.

About this clone itself: Other DNA sequences of this sample code for an identical CDR3. This chain links TRBV6-5 with TRBJ2-1; D not certain. V lost 2 bases and J lost 3, with 5 bases in between. The CDR3 extends over 13 amino acids. Germline values: CDR1 MNHEY, CDR2 SVGAGI. The CDR3 DNA reads TGTGCCAGCAGTTACGGCAACTACAATGAGCAGTTCTTC. It translates to CASSYGNYNEQFF.

The V call is TRBV7-7, the J call TRBJ2-1; TRBD1 matches 8 bases. This CDR3 is built from 13 residues. Germline-derived CDR1 and CDR2 are SSHAT and FNYEAQ (reference sequence). DNA for the CDR3: TGTGCAAAACAGGGGGATGCCTACAATGAGCAGTTCTTC. This encodes CAKQGDAYNEQFF. The full variable domain, rest sourced from reference TRBV7-7 and TRBJ2-1, is GAGVSQSPRYKVTKRGQDVTLRCDPISSHATLYWYQQALGQGPEFLTYFNYEAQPDKSGLPSDRFSAERPEGSISTLTIQRTEQRDSAMYRCAKQGDAYNEQFFGPGTRLTVL.

As concerns this clone: Within the sample, other DNA sequences also encode this same CDR3. The V call is TRBV4-3, the J call TRBJ2-7; tentative D call: TRBD1 (5 bases). V was cut by 0 bases and J by 0 bases, with 9 bases left in between. The CDR3 is made up of 15 amino acids. Germline V gene lookup returns CDR1 LGHNA and CDR2 YSLEER. In DNA, the CDR3 is TGCGCCAGCAGCCAAGATCGCGACAGCTCCTACGAGCAGTACTTC. Protein product: CASSQDRDSSYEQYF.

As concerns this clone: At the DNA level, this CDR3 is encoded by other sequences in the same sample as well. The rearrangement uses TRBV5-4 and TRBJ2-7, with TRBD2 as a possible D gene (5 bases). V shed 2 bases and J shed 0 bases, with 6 bases lying between them. The length of the CDR3 is 13 residues. CDR1 is SGHNT, CDR2 YYREEE, per germline (reference sequence). The CDR3 here is CASSFGVSYEQYF. The CDR3 DNA follows: TGTGCCAGCAGCTTCGGGGTCTCCTACGAGCAGTACTTC.

The rearrangement links TRBV4-1 to TRBJ1-1, with D perhaps TRBD1 (6 bases). V shed 3 bases and J shed 1 base, with 9 bases lying between them. Germline V gene data show CDR1 as MGHRA and CDR2 as YSYEKL. CDR3 size: 14 residues. CDR3 bases: TGCGCCAGCAGCCACCCAGGGGAGAACACTGAAGCTTTCTTT. It is translated as CASSHPGENTEAFF.

The chain has TRBV4-3 and TRBJ2-7, with a tentative D call TRBD2 (6 bases). The germline CDR1 and CDR2 sequences are LGHNA and YSLEER. CDR3 length equals 16 residues. V lost 3 bases to trimming and J lost 0 bases, with 15 bases between them. The CDR3 protein is CASSQGGTPSSYEQYF. The CDR3 DNA reads as TGCGCCAGCAGCCAGGGGGGAACTCCTAGCTCCTACGAGCAGTACTTC.

The chain uses TRBV6-6 and TRBJ2-2; D perhaps matches TRBD2 (6 bases). The CDR3 has 16 amino acids. CDR1 is MNHNY, CDR2 SVGAGI, per germline (reference sequence). Trimming took 6 bases from V and 0 from J, leaving 14 bases between them. The CDR3 region is CASSAAGGANTGELFF. The CDR3 nucleotides read TGTGCCAGCAGCGCAGCTGGCGGGGCGAACACCGGGGAGCTGTTTTTT.